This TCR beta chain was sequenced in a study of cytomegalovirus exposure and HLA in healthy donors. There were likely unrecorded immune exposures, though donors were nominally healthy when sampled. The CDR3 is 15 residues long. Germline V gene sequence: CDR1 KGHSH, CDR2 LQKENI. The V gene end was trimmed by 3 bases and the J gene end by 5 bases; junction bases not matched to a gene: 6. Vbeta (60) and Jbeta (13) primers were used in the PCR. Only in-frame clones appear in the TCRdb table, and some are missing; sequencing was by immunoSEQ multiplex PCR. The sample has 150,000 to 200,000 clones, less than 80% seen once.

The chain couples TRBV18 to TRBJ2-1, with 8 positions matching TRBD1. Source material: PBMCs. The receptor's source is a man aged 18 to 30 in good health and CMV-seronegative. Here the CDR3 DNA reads TGTGCCAGCTCACCTACGGACAGGGCGAACAATGAGCAGTTCTTC. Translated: CASSPTDRANNEQFF.